The clone carrying this T cell receptor (beta chain) came up a few times. Its matching antigen is unknown. There are 19 residues in the CDR3. The V gene end was trimmed by 0 bases and the J gene end by 3 bases; junction bases not matched to a gene: 13. In germline, CDR1 is SGHTA, CDR2 FQGTGA. The data originate from a study of cytomegalovirus exposure and HLA in healthy donors. As for the study in general: It was reported in a later analysis that the 90 to 150 validation repertoires used the same platform as the roughly 670 first-cohort repertoires.

Findings and limits, study-wide: TCR beta chains numbering some 150 were designated cytomegalovirus-associated. While the bulk of TCR sequences proved rare, some public TCRs turned up in many donors. Among the CMV-associated chains, three were confirmed in vitro as specific for CMV antigens.

Some clones are missing from TCRdb's copy, which holds only in-frame ones; the method was immunoSEQ multiplex PCR. The profile shows over 110,000 clones, around 90% of them singletons. The chain links TRBV7-3 to TRBJ2-3, with 9 bases that match TRBD2. The sample consisted of PBMCs. This TCR derives from a man between 18 and 29 years old in good health and CMV-seropositive. CDR3 protein: CASSLTYSGSVVSTDTQYF. The CDR3 nucleotides read TGTGCCAGCAGCTTAACGTATAGCGGGAGTGTGGTTTCAACAGATACGCAGTATTTT.